Each of the 12 T cell receptor beta chains below was sequenced from the same sample in a study of blood T cell repertoires in COVID-19. Repertoires were generated with immunoSEQ multiplex PCR, while TCRdb's copy carries only in-frame clones and drops some. This table holds over 600,000 clones, 75% to 90% found once. The material sequenced was peripheral blood. The receptors were gathered from a woman aged 18 to 35 with acute or convalescent COVID-19.

V and J are TRBV13 and TRBJ1-2; possible D gene TRBD1, 6 bases. CDR3 size: 14 residues. Trimming took off 0 bases at V and 6 bases at J, with 11 bases between the two ends. Per germline, CDR1 PRHDT and CDR2 FYEKMQ (reference sequence). CDR3 residues: CASSLGRQGNGYTF. The CDR3 bases are TGTGCCAGCAGCTTAGGGCGCCAGGGGAATGGCTACACCTTC.

V gene TRBV28 combines with J gene TRBJ1-3; D is possibly TRBD1 (6 bases). This CDR3 comprises 15 residues. The V gene's germline CDR1 is MDHEN and CDR2 SYDVKM. V was cut by 7 bases and J by 0 bases, with 13 bases left in between. CDR3 amino acids: CASTIGGASGNTIYF. The CDR3 DNA follows: TGTGCCAGCACCATCGGGGGGGCCTCTGGAAACACCATATATTTT.

In this sample, this clone turned up a few times. The chain links TRBV7-7 to TRBJ2-5; TRBD1 agrees at 7 bases. The CDR3 consists of 14 residues. Per germline, CDR1 SSHAT and CDR2 FNYEAQ (reference sequence). V trimming: 4 bases; J trimming: 3 bases; junction bases outside the gene matches: 5. The CDR3 spells CASSSTGFKETQYF. CDR3 in DNA: TGTGCCAGCAGCTCGACAGGGTTTAAAGAGACCCAGTACTTC.

J is TRBJ2-5 and V is TRBV19; TRBD2 matches 8 bases. The germline V gene has CDR1 LNHDA and CDR2 SQIVND (reference sequence). V lost 7 bases, J lost 3 bases, and 4 bases stayed unmatched. This CDR3 has 13 residues. The CDR3 region has the DNA TGTGCCAGTATTGGGACTAGGGAAGAGACCCAGTACTTC. Translating it yields CASIGTREETQYF. The full variable domain, in which reference TRBV19 and TRBJ2-5 provide the parts outside the CDR3, is DGGITQSPKYLFRKEGQNVTLSCEQNLNHDAMYWYRQDPGQGLRLIYYSQIVNDFQKGDIAEGYSVSREKKESFPLTVTSAQKNPTAFYLCASIGTREETQYFGPGTRLLVL.

The CDR3 is CASSQPPTGGNSPLHF. DNA of the CDR3: TGTGCCAGCAGCCAACCTCCGACAGGGGGGAATTCACCCCTCCACTTT. J is TRBJ1-6 and V is TRBV4-2; 9 bases are shared with TRBD1. The J segment lost 7 bases and the V segment lost 2 bases, leaving 6 bases of the junction unmatched. Germline values: CDR1 LGHNA, CDR2 YNFKEQ. The CDR3 length is 16 residues.

V and J are TRBV6-5 and TRBJ1-1; D not resolved. CDR1 and CDR2 from the germline V gene are MNHEY and SVGAGI. The V end was cut by 1 base, the J end by 1 base, with 7 bases between. The CDR3 totals 14 residues. This chain's CDR3 is CASSYLEGNTEAFF. Here the CDR3 DNA reads TGTGCCAGCAGTTACTTGGAGGGGAACACTGAAGCTTTCTTT.

The rearrangement joins TRBV7-2 to TRBJ1-1, with a possible D match to TRBD1 (6 bases). The germline gives CDR1 SGHTA, CDR2 FQGNSA. This CDR3 has 14 residues. Trimming left V 5 bases short and J 8 bases short, with 18 bases between. CDR3 sequence: CASSTGGARLEAFF. The CDR3 DNA follows: TGTGCCAGCAGCACGGGGGGGGCGCGTCTAGAAGCTTTCTTT.

The chain recombines TRBV5-6 with TRBJ2-7, with a tentative D call TRBD2 (6 bases). V gave up 4 bases and J gave up 7 bases, with 12 bases separating them. Germline V gene lookup returns CDR1 SGHDT and CDR2 YYEEEE. The CDR3 contains 12 residues. CDR3 coding DNA: TGTGCCAGCAGCCTTGGAGGAGGGGAGCAGTACTTC. It specifies CASSLGGGEQYF.

The CDR3 loop reads CAWTDRVGYTF. For the CDR3, the DNA is TGTGCCTGGACTGACAGGGTGGGCTACACCTTC. The V call is TRBV30, the J call TRBJ1-2; 7 bases align to TRBD1. Germline V lookup: CDR1 GTSNPN, CDR2 SVGIG (reference sequence). The CDR3 totals 11 residues. With V trimmed by 4 bases and J by 8 bases, 4 bases remained unmatched. The full variable domain, completed using reference TRBV30 and TRBJ1-2, is SQTIHQWPATLVQPVGSPLSLECTVEGTSNPNLYWYRQAAGRGLQLLFYSVGIGQISSEVPQNLSASRPQDRQFILSSKKLLLSDSGFYLCAWTDRVGYTFGSGTRLTVV.

The chain has TRBV21-1 and TRBJ1-1; TRBD1 is the table's D call, not checked against the DNA. TRBV21-1 is flagged as a pseudogene. CDR3 size: 17 residues. The CDR3 bases are TGTGCCAGCAGCACACATTCGGGACATATGGTGAACACTGAAGCTTTCTTT. Amino acids: CASSTHSGHMVNTEAFF.

The rearrangement uses TRBV29-1 and TRBJ2-1; D may be TRBD2 (6 bases). The ends were cut back, 5 bases at V and 1 base at J, with 6 bases in the middle. Germline V CDR1 and CDR2: SQVTM, ANQGSEA. The length of the CDR3 is 12 residues. The CDR3 spells CSVRGSYNEQFF. CDR3 sequence (DNA): TGCAGCGTTCGGGGGTCCTACAATGAGCAGTTCTTC.

The V gene is TRBV19, the J gene TRBJ1-1, with D uncertain. V was shortened by 1 base and J by 3 bases, with 15 bases between the two germline ends. The CDR3 has 16 residues. Germline-derived CDR1 and CDR2 are LNHDA and SQIVND (reference sequence). The CDR3 DNA sequence: TGTGCCAGTAGTATAGTCCTCACTTTGGTGGACACTGAAGCTTTCTTT. Protein sequence: CASSIVLTLVDTEAFF.